One and the same sample provided the 16 T cell receptor beta chains below, sequenced in a study of blood T cells in healthy people across ages. The authors ran a second PCR of 7 to 11 cycles using a sample-barcoded 5' primer and a J-beta primer mix. In TCRdb, the 5' RACE reads were re-called with MiXCR into one record per CDR3 protein. The data show roughly 1.6 million distinct CDR3 sequences, 30% to 40% seen once. Sample: blood. These receptors were collected from a woman aged 30 to 39 in good health.

This clonotype was seen only a few times. This chain connects TRBV7-2 to TRBJ2-1; TRBD2 matches 12 bases. V was pared by 3 bases and J by 7 bases, with 4 bases of the junction left unmatched. The CDR3 is 15 amino acids. Germline CDR1 and CDR2: SGHTA and FQGNSA. In DNA, the CDR3 is TGTGCCAGCAGCTTCCTAGCGGGAGGGGCTAATGAGCAGTTCTTC. This translates into CASSFLAGGANEQFF.

The J gene is TRBJ2-1, the V gene TRBV10-1; TRBD1 matches at 7 bases. Germline loops: CDR1 WNHNN, CDR2 SYGVQD (reference sequence). After removal of 10 bases from V and 9 bases from J, the junction contained 9 bases not matched to a gene. The CDR3 has 12 amino acids. The CDR3 nucleotides read TGCGCCAACCTCAGGGGGTTAGGTGAGCAGTTCTTC. Translated, it gives CANLRGLGEQFF.

The rearrangement joins TRBV20-1 to TRBJ2-6, with unresolved D. The V gene's germline CDR1 is DFQATT and CDR2 SNEGSKA (reference sequence). Trimming shortened V by 0 bases and J by 0 bases, and 9 bases separated the two germline ends. The CDR3 covers 16 residues. CDR3 bases: TGCAGTGCTAGAGAGGCACGAATCTCTGGGGCCAACGTCCTGACTTTC. Translation gives CSAREARISGANVLTF.

A word on this clonotype: An end of the junction does not agree with germline; a read error may underlie this. The chain carries TRBV7-6 and TRBJ1-2, with 9 bases identical to TRBD1. CDR3 length: 14 amino acids. CDR1 SGHVS and CDR2 FNYEAQ come from the germline V gene. The CDR3, as DNA: TGTGCCGGCAGCTTATGGACAGGGGATAATGGCTACACCTTC. Protein sequence: CAGSLWTGDNGYTF. Variable domain in full (rest from reference TRBV7-6 and TRBJ1-2): GAGVSQSPRYKVTKRGQDVALRCDPISGHVSLYWYRQALGQGPEFLTYFNYEAQQDKSGLPNDRFSAERPEGSISTLTIQRTEQRDSAMYRCAGSLWTGDNGYTFGSGTRLTVV.

This rearrangement joins TRBV28 to TRBJ1-5, with no clear D. Germline values: CDR1 MDHEN, CDR2 SYDVKM. The germline V and J ends were trimmed by 7 bases and 4 bases, with 14 bases remaining between them. The CDR3 consists of 14 residues. CDR3 DNA: TGTGCCAGCACCCTTGGCTTGAAAAATCAGCCCCAGCATTTT. Translated: CASTLGLKNQPQHF.

This clonotype was found a few times. The V call is TRBV6-1, the J call TRBJ2-3; D unclear. V lost 6 bases and J lost 1, with 8 bases in between. The CDR3 loop spans 13 amino acids. Germline V CDR1 and CDR2: MNHNS, SASEGT. For the CDR3, the DNA is TGTGCCAGCAGGATCGAGGGCACAGATACGCAGTATTTT. Protein product: CASRIEGTDTQYF.

The gene calls are TRBV15 and TRBJ2-5; perhaps TRBD1 as D (5 bases). The DNA end is a closer match to TRBJ2-7, so the J assignment may be wrong. CDR1 and CDR2 from the germline V gene are LNHNV and YYDKDF (reference sequence). The CDR3 has 13 residues. CDR3 region: CATSRVAQGEQYF. CDR3 in DNA: TGTGCCACCAGCAGAGTCGCCCAGGGCGAGCAGTACTTC.

A note on this clonotype: A much more abundant neighbour one base away suggests this may be a read error. The rearrangement links TRBV20-1 to TRBJ2-3; D possibly uses TRBD1 or TRBD2 (5 bases each). Germline V gene lookup returns CDR1 DFQATT and CDR2 SNEGSKA (reference sequence). The CDR3 covers 14 residues. The CDR3 bases are TGCAGTGCCCGGCTGGGACCACTCACAGATATGCAGTATTTT. It yields the protein CSARLGPLTDMQYF.

This clonotype was found a few times. The chain carries TRBV28 and TRBJ2-7, with D perhaps matching TRBD1 (5 bases). The germline V and J ends were trimmed by 2 bases and 1 base, with 12 bases remaining between them. This CDR3 is built from 15 residues. Germline CDR1 MDHEN, CDR2 SYDVKM. CDR3 amino acids: CASSLAAGYSYEQYF. The CDR3 DNA sequence: TGTGCCAGCAGTTTAGCCGCAGGGTATTCCTACGAGCAGTACTTC.

This clonotype was seen more than once but under ten times. The chain employs TRBV4-1 and TRBJ2-5, with 10 bases lining up with TRBD2. The CDR3 is 15 residues long. V gave up 2 bases and J gave up 5 bases; unmatched junction bases: 5. Per the germline V gene, CDR1 is MGHRA and CDR2 is YSYEKL. The CDR3 here is CASSQLGLATETQYF. In nucleotides, the CDR3 is TGCGCCAGCAGCCAACTGGGACTAGCGACGGAGACCCAGTACTTC.

The chain combines TRBV7-9 with TRBJ2-6; tentative D call: TRBD2 (5 bases). The V gene's germline CDR1 is SEHNR and CDR2 FQNEAQ (reference sequence). Between the trimmed V and J ends, which lost 6 bases and 4 bases, there was a span of 13 bases. The CDR3 has 15 amino acids. Written as DNA, the CDR3 is TGTGCCAGCAGGCCCCTAGCACCCGGGGCCAACGTCCTGACTTTC. Residues: CASRPLAPGANVLTF.

The rearrangement links TRBV18 to TRBJ2-7; 8 bases fit TRBD1. Germline CDR1 reads KGHSH; CDR2 reads LQKENI. This CDR3 has 16 residues. V trimming: 3 bases; J trimming: 1 base; junction bases outside the gene matches: 8. The CDR3 nucleotides are TGTGCCAGCTCACCCTTAGGGACAGGAACTTCCTACGAGCAGTACTTC. This gives the protein CASSPLGTGTSYEQYF.

Comments on this clonotype: A much larger clone sits a single nucleotide away, making a read error possible. The rearrangement links TRBV20-1 to TRBJ2-1; no reliable D call. With 1 base removed from V and 10 bases from J, the gap between germline ends came to 8 bases. The germline V gene has CDR1 DFQATT and CDR2 SNEGSKA (reference sequence). The CDR3 spans 11 residues. CDR3 in amino acids: CSARGEWEQFF. CDR3 coding DNA: TGCAGTGCTAGAGGGGAATGGGAGCAGTTCTTC.

This rearrangement joins TRBV6-1 to TRBJ1-5; no reliable D call. This CDR3 is built from 14 residues. V lost 8 bases, J lost 1 base, and 12 bases lay in between. In germline, CDR1 is MNHNS, CDR2 SASEGT. In DNA, the CDR3 is TGTGCCAGCCGTAGGGAGCCAAGCAATCAGCCCCAGCATTTT. It encodes CASRREPSNQPQHF.

This clonotype was counted between two and nine times. The rearrangement links TRBV9 to TRBJ1-2; D unclear. The CDR3 has 15 residues. Looked up from germline, CDR1 is SGDLS and CDR2 is YYNGEE. V lost 0 bases, J lost 4 bases, and 13 bases lay in between. The CDR3 bases are TGTGCCAGCAGCGTAGTTCAGAGCGGACTCTATGGCTACACCTTC. Amino acids: CASSVVQSGLYGYTF. Full variable domain (outside the CDR3, taken from reference TRBV9 and TRBJ1-2): DSGVTQTPKHLITATGQRVTLRCSPRSGDLSVYWYQQSLDQGLQFLIQYYNGEERAKGNILERFSAQQFPDLHSELNLSSLELGDSALYFCASSVVQSGLYGYTFGSGTRLTVV.

As for this clonotype: Being one base from a much bigger clone, this may be a read error. The chain links TRBV7-2 to TRBJ1-2; unclear D gene. Germline CDR1 and CDR2: SGHTA and FQGNSA. This CDR3 contains 12 residues. The V gene lost 4 bases and the J gene lost 6 bases, with 9 bases spanning the gap. CDR3 protein: CTSSSAFDGYTF. The CDR3 nucleotides read TGTACCAGCAGCTCGGCATTTGATGGCTACACCTTC.